This is a list of T cell receptor beta chains from one sample in a study of T-cell memory formation after mild COVID-19. TCRdb called the 5' RACE reads again in MiXCR, with one record for every CDR3 protein. The table includes about 140,000 distinct CDR3 sequences, roughly 15% detected once. Source material: PBMCs or a T cell subset sorted from them (not recorded which). These receptors originate from an adult woman who had mild COVID-19 (a few samples of this study predate the infection). Cell type and time point are not known. The CDR3 runs from the conserved cysteine through the conserved F or W. Each record gives: clone size, V gene, J gene, D gene, CDR3 protein, CDR3 DNA. A D gene is named only where the DNA matches it firmly. Part of the rows lack a size; the others show once, few, many or a class for expanded clones.

clone size: .
V gene: TRBV14
J gene: TRBJ1-3
D gene: .
CDR3 protein: CASSRRIQGSGNTIYF
CDR3 DNA: TGTGCCAGCAGCCGAAGAATACAGGGATCTGGAAACACCATATATTTT

clone size: .
V gene: TRBV7-2
J gene: TRBJ2-3
D gene: TRBD2
CDR3 protein: CASSPPTSGKSQYF
CDR3 DNA: TGTGCCAGCAGCCCCCCGACTAGCGGGAAATCTCAGTATTTT

clone size: .
V gene: TRBV2
J gene: TRBJ1-2
D gene: .
CDR3 protein: CASSEGGGAPTLYGYTF
CDR3 DNA: TGTGCCAGCAGTGAGGGCGGTGGGGCCCCTACCCTCTATGGCTACACCTTC

clone size: .
V gene: TRBV12-3/TRBV12-4
J gene: TRBJ2-2
D gene: .
CDR3 protein: CASSISRSYTGELFF
CDR3 DNA: TGTGCCAGCAGCATCAGTAGGAGTTACACCGGGGAGCTGTTTTTT

clone size: .
V gene: TRBV20-1
J gene: TRBJ2-7
D gene: TRBD2
CDR3 protein: CSATLGGSSYEQYF
CDR3 DNA: TGCAGTGCTACCCTGGGGGGGAGCTCCTACGAGCAGTACTTC

clone size: .
V gene: TRBV19
J gene: TRBJ2-5
D gene: .
CDR3 protein: CAAENPQTQYF
CDR3 DNA: TGTGCCGCAGAAAATCCGCAGACCCAGTACTTC

clone size: few
V gene: TRBV5-1
J gene: TRBJ2-1
D gene: TRBD2
CDR3 protein: CASSPPRTSGGGEQFF
CDR3 DNA: TGCGCCAGCAGCCCCCCCAGGACTAGCGGGGGTGGTGAGCAGTTCTTC

clone size: many
V gene: TRBV29-1
J gene: TRBJ2-7
D gene: TRBD1
CDR3 protein: CSVEQGADYEQYF
CDR3 DNA: TGCAGCGTTGAACAGGGGGCGGACTACGAGCAGTACTTC

clone size: .
V gene: TRBV7-8
J gene: TRBJ2-5
D gene: .
CDR3 protein: CASSLGQGRGPPKTQYF
CDR3 DNA: TGTGCCAGCAGCTTAGGGCAGGGGAGGGGGCCCCCCAAGACCCAGTACTTC

clone size: few
V gene: TRBV27
J gene: TRBJ2-1
D gene: TRBD2
CDR3 protein: CASRTSGGREQFF
CDR3 DNA: TGTGCCTCGAGGACTAGCGGGGGCCGGGAGCAGTTCTTC

clone size: .
V gene: TRBV29-1
J gene: TRBJ2-2
D gene: .
CDR3 protein: CSVEGSGSNTGELFF
CDR3 DNA: TGCAGCGTTGAAGGGTCGGGGTCGAACACCGGGGAGCTTTTTTTT

clone size: few
V gene: TRBV5-1
J gene: TRBJ1-2
D gene: .
CDR3 protein: CASSQTWEIPGGGYTF
CDR3 DNA: TGCGCCAGCAGTCAAACCTGGGAGATTCCCGGGGGAGGCTACACCTTC

clone size: .
V gene: TRBV24-1
J gene: TRBJ1-1
D gene: .
CDR3 protein: CATSTQGSGDTEAFF
CDR3 DNA: TGTGCCACCAGTACTCAGGGTTCGGGGGACACTGAAGCTTTCTTT

clone size: .
V gene: TRBV12-3/TRBV12-4
J gene: TRBJ1-4
D gene: .
CDR3 protein: CASSPRGPLPSNEKLFF
CDR3 DNA: TGTGCCAGCAGTCCAAGGGGACCCTTGCCTTCTAATGAAAAACTGTTTTTT

clone size: few
V gene: TRBV5-1
J gene: TRBJ2-5
D gene: TRBD1
CDR3 protein: CASSFGAGTGGMETQYF
CDR3 DNA: TGCGCCAGCAGCTTTGGAGCCGGGACAGGGGGCATGGAGACCCAGTACTTC

clone size: .
V gene: TRBV5-1
J gene: TRBJ1-2
D gene: TRBD1
CDR3 protein: CASSPGTVNYGYTF
CDR3 DNA: TGCGCCAGCAGCCCCGGGACAGTTAACTATGGCTACACCTTC

clone size: few
V gene: TRBV20-1
J gene: TRBJ2-1
D gene: TRBD2
CDR3 protein: CSAYPTSGGYGEQFF
CDR3 DNA: TGCAGTGCCTATCCGACTAGCGGGGGGTATGGTGAGCAGTTCTTC

clone size: .
V gene: TRBV6-5
J gene: TRBJ2-7
D gene: TRBD1
CDR3 protein: CASIGQAYEQYF
CDR3 DNA: TGTGCCAGCATTGGACAGGCCTACGAGCAGTACTTC

clone size: few
V gene: TRBV5-1
J gene: TRBJ2-5
D gene: TRBD2
CDR3 protein: CASEGGSRETQYF
CDR3 DNA: TGCGCCAGCGAGGGCGGGAGTCGGGAGACCCAGTACTTC

clone size: .
V gene: TRBV7-6
J gene: TRBJ2-7
D gene: TRBD2
CDR3 protein: CASSPTSGYYEQYF
CDR3 DNA: TGTGCCAGCAGCCCAACTAGCGGGTACTACGAGCAGTACTTC

clone size: many
V gene: TRBV9
J gene: TRBJ2-1
D gene: TRBD1
CDR3 protein: CASSAPGQGSYNEQFF
CDR3 DNA: TGTGCCAGCAGCGCCCCGGGACAGGGCTCCTACAATGAGCAGTTCTTC

clone size: once
V gene: TRBV7-8
J gene: TRBJ1-6
D gene: TRBD1
CDR3 protein: CASSLWQGANSPLHF
CDR3 DNA: TGTGCCAGCAGCTTATGGCAGGGGGCGAATTCACCCCTCCACTTT

clone size: few
V gene: TRBV6-5
J gene: TRBJ1-1
D gene: .
CDR3 protein: CASSPSRGTEAFF
CDR3 DNA: TGTGCCAGCAGTCCTAGTAGGGGAACTGAAGCTTTCTTT

clone size: .
V gene: TRBV18
J gene: TRBJ2-3
D gene: TRBD2
CDR3 protein: CASSSTSGSASDTQYF
CDR3 DNA: TGTGCCAGCTCGTCGACTAGCGGGAGTGCATCTGATACGCAGTATTTT

clone size: .
V gene: TRBV5-1
J gene: TRBJ1-1
D gene: .
CDR3 protein: CASSLEPTRDTEAFF
CDR3 DNA: TGCGCCAGCAGCTTGGAACCCACTCGGGACACTGAAGCTTTCTTT

clone size: few
V gene: TRBV5-1
J gene: TRBJ1-1
D gene: .
CDR3 protein: CASSLSEGNTEAFF
CDR3 DNA: TGCGCCAGCAGCTTGTCGGAAGGGAACACTGAAGCTTTCTTT

clone size: .
V gene: TRBV18
J gene: TRBJ2-5
D gene: .
CDR3 protein: CASSATQEYPPSRQETQYF
CDR3 DNA: TGTGCCAGCTCGGCTACACAGGAATACCCTCCGAGCCGACAAGAGACCCAGTACTTC

clone size: many
V gene: TRBV6-6
J gene: TRBJ2-6
D gene: .
CDR3 protein: CASSYTGRGLSGANVLTF
CDR3 DNA: TGTGCCAGCAGTTACACGGGCAGGGGCCTCTCTGGGGCCAACGTCCTGACTTTC

clone size: .
V gene: TRBV7-2
J gene: TRBJ1-1
D gene: .
CDR3 protein: CASSPRRQPNTEAFF
CDR3 DNA: TGTGCCAGCAGCCCGCGACGGCAGCCAAACACTGAAGCTTTCTTT

clone size: .
V gene: TRBV19
J gene: TRBJ1-1
D gene: .
CDR3 protein: CATKSGPNTEAFF
CDR3 DNA: TGTGCCACCAAGTCAGGACCCAACACTGAAGCTTTCTTT

clone size: few
V gene: TRBV6-5
J gene: TRBJ2-2
D gene: TRBD1
CDR3 protein: CASSWDRTKTGELFF
CDR3 DNA: TGTGCCAGCAGTTGGGACAGGACTAAAACCGGGGAGCTGTTTTTT

clone size: few
V gene: TRBV6-2/TRBV6-3
J gene: TRBJ2-1
D gene: TRBD2
CDR3 protein: CASSLGTSERNEQFF
CDR3 DNA: TGTGCCAGCAGCCTTGGGACTAGCGAACGCAATGAGCAGTTCTTC

clone size: few
V gene: TRBV2
J gene: TRBJ2-6
D gene: TRBD1
CDR3 protein: CASSETGQGGWNSGANVLTF
CDR3 DNA: TGTGCCAGCAGTGAAACCGGACAGGGAGGTTGGAACTCTGGGGCCAACGTCCTGACTTTC